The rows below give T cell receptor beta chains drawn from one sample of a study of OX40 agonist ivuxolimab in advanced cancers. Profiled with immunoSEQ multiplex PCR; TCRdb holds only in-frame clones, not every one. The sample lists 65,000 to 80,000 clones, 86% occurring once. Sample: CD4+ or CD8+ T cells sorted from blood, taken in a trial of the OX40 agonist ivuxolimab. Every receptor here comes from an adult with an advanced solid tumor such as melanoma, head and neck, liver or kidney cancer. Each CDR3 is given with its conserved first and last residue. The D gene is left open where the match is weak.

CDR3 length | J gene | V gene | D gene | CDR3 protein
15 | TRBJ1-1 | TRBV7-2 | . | CASSQDRNPGTEAFF
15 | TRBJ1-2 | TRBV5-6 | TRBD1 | CASSSAGTGVYGYTF
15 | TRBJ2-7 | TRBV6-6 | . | CASTLSLTQNYEQYF
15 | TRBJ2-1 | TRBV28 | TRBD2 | CASSTTSGRANEQFF
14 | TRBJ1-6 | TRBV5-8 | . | CASSLRVIGSPLHF
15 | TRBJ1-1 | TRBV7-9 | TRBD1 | CASSANARGATEAFF
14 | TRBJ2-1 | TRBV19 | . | CASSIRPAAAEQFF
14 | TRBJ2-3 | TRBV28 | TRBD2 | CASSSGGAWDTQYF
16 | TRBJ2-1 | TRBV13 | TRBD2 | CASSLYPGRADNEQFF
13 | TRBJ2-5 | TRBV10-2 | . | CASAWGAQETQYF
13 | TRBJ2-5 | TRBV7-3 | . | CASSLTLGGTQYF
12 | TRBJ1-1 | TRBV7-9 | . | CASSPGTTEAFF
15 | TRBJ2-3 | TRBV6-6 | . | CASRRVLASTDTQYF
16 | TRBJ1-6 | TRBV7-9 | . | CASRPTAGRGNSPLHF
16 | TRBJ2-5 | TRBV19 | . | CASSIAAPGQRGTQYF
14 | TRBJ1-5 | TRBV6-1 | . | CASSGRTPAGPQHF
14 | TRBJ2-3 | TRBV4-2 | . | CASSQDLQRDTQYF
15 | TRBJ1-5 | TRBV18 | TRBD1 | CASSPTGGPDQPQHF
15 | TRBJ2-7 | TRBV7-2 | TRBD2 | CASSLLAGSTYEQYF
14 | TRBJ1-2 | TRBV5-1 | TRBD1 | CASSPGQGGSGYTF
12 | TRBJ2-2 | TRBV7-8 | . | CASSFWARELFF
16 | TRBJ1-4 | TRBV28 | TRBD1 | CASRPNPGQGNEKLFF
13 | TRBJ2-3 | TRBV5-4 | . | CASSLLWTDTQYF
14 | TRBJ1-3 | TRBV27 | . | CASSSPGSGNTIYF
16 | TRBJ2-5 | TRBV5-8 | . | CASSLGTAGDQETQYF
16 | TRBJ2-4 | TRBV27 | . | CASSRMGGVAKNIQYF
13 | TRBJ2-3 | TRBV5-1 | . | CASSPAGLDTQYF
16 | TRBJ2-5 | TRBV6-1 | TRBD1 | CASSEGGTGGGETQYF
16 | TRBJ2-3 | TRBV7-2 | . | CASSPGSPGAADTQYF
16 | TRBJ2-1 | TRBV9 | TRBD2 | CASSVGLSGRRNEQFF
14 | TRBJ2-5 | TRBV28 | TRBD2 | CASRFWGGRETQYF
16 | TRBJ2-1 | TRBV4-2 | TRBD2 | CASSQDLGRVYNEQFF
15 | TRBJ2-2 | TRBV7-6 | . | CASSPLGQVTGELFF
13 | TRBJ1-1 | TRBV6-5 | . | CASSYDLNTEAFF
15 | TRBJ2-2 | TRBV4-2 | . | CASSHNGPQPGELFF
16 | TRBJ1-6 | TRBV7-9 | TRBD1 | CASSSPTGESGPPLHF
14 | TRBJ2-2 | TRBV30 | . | CACQGLVNTGELFF
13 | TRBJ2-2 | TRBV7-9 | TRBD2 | CASSLAGTGELFF
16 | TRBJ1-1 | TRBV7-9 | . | CASSLQGLQANTEAFF
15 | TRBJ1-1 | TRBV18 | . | CASSPSPWENTEAFF
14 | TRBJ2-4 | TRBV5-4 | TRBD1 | CASSSPRGSGIQYF
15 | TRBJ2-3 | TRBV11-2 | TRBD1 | CASSLVTGTTDTQYF
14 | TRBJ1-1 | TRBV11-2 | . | CASSLQTGNTEAFF
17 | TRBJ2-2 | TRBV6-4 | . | CASSDSGRGTPTGELFF
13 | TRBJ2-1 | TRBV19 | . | CASSMGWRNEQFF
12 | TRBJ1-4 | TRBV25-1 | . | CASSAGFEKLFF
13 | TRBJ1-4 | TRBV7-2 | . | CASSLWEREKLFF